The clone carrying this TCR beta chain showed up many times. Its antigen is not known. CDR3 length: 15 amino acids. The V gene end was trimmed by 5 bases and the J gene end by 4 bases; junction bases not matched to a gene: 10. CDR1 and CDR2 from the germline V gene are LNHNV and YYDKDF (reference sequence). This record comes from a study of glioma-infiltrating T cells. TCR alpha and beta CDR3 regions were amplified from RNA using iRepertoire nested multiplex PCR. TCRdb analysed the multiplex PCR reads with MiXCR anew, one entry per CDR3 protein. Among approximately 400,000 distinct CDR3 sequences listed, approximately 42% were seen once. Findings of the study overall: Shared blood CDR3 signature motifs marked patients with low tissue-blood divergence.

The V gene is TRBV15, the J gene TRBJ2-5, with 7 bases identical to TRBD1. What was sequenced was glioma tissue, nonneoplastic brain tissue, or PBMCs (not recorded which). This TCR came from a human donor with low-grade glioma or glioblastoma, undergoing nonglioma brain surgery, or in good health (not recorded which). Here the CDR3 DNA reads TGTGCCACCAGCGGGACAGTGACCCGACGAGAGACCCAGTACTTC. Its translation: CATSGTVTRRETQYF.